Presented here are 15 T cell receptor beta chains from one specimen sequenced in a study of blood T cell repertoires in COVID-19. This table comes from immunoSEQ multiplex PCR, and its TCRdb copy is limited to in-frame clones, with some not included. The top ten hold 10% to 12% of the sample, which has under 250,000 clones, 70% to 90% seen once. What was sequenced was PBMCs or T cells enriched from blood (not recorded which). These receptors were collected from a man in his thirties or forties who had recovered from COVID-19.

This rearrangement joins TRBV30 to TRBJ1-5; D is uncertain. The V end was cut by 2 bases, the J end by 0 bases, with 8 bases between. Germline lookup yields CDR1 GTSNPN and CDR2 SVGIG (reference sequence). This CDR3 is built from 14 residues. CDR3 amino acids: CAWSRSNSNQPQHF. In nucleotides, the CDR3 is TGTGCCTGGAGTCGGAGTAATAGCAATCAGCCCCAGCATTTT.

The rearrangement links TRBV6-5 to TRBJ2-1; D is uncertain. The CDR3 length is 12 residues. CDR1 and CDR2 from the germline V gene are MNHEY and SVGAGI. CDR3 protein: CSDSSSYNEQFF. The CDR3 region has the DNA TGTTCTGACTCGAGCTCCTACAATGAGCAGTTCTTC.

There are a few counts of this clone. The chain combines TRBV9 with TRBJ2-1; TRBD1 agrees at 7 bases. The CDR3 is 15 amino acids. The V segment lost 0 bases and the J segment 9 bases; nucleotides outside the gene matches: 9. The germline V gene encodes CDR1 SGDLS and CDR2 YYNGEE. The CDR3 is CASSVAVTGPFEQFF. In nucleotides, the CDR3 is TGTGCCAGCAGCGTAGCCGTGACAGGGCCATTTGAGCAGTTCTTC.

The chain uses TRBV24-1 and TRBJ1-2; 7 bases are a match to TRBD1. The germline CDR1 and CDR2 sequences are KGHDR and SFDVKD. The V and J ends lost 6 bases and 6 bases, in that order; junction bases with no gene match: 3. This CDR3 contains 12 residues. The CDR3 loop is CATSRDRDGYTF. The CDR3 DNA reads TGTGCCACCAGTCGGGACAGAGATGGCTACACCTTC.

V and J are TRBV28 and TRBJ2-1, with no clear D. This CDR3 contains 13 residues. Germline V gene data show CDR1 as MDHEN and CDR2 as SYDVKM. With 8 bases removed from V and 6 bases from J, the gap between germline ends came to 14 bases. CDR3 DNA: TGTGCCAGCGGAGACCCACCCCGCAATGAGCAGTTCTTC. It is translated as CASGDPPRNEQFF.

V usage is TRBV28 and J usage is TRBJ2-3; perhaps TRBD2 as D (5 bases). The CDR3 has 13 amino acids. Germline lookup yields CDR1 MDHEN and CDR2 SYDVKM. The V end was cut by 2 bases, the J end by 7 bases, with 10 bases between. CDR3 residues: CASSLEGVYTQYF. DNA of the CDR3: TGTGCCAGCAGTTTAGAGGGAGTCTATACGCAGTATTTT.

The V and J genes are TRBV5-1 and TRBJ2-1; 11 nucleotides line up with TRBD2. Per germline, CDR1 SGHRS and CDR2 YFSETQ. The V and J ends lost 4 bases and 7 bases, in that order; junction bases with no gene match: 7. This CDR3 comprises 15 residues. CDR3 bases: TGCGCCAGCAGCCCCGGGACTAGCGGAGGGAATGAGCAGTTCTTC. This codes for CASSPGTSGGNEQFF.

This clone was observed a single time. This rearrangement joins TRBV12-3 or TRBV12-4 to TRBJ1-6, with D maybe TRBD1 (5 bases). The CDR3 runs 13 residues. V was pared by 7 bases and J by 6 bases, with 10 bases between. The DNA of the CDR3 is TGTGCCAGCACGCGGGACCTTAATTCACCCCTCCACTTT. This translates into CASTRDLNSPLHF.

The chain recombines TRBV19 with TRBJ2-2, with TRBD2 identical over 12 bases. In germline, CDR1 is LNHDA, CDR2 SQIVND (reference sequence). V was pared by 8 bases and J by 6 bases, with 10 bases of the junction left unmatched. This CDR3 contains 16 residues. CDR3 loop: CASSASGGAGPGELFF. The CDR3 DNA reads as TGTGCCAGTTCAGCTAGCGGGGGGGCCGGGCCCGGGGAGCTGTTTTTT. The full variable domain, in which reference TRBV19 and TRBJ2-2 provide the parts outside the CDR3, is DGGITQSPKYLFRKEGQNVTLSCEQNLNHDAMYWYRQDPGQGLRLIYYSQIVNDFQKGDIAEGYSVSREKKESFPLTVTSAQKNPTAFYLCASSASGGAGPGELFFGEGSRLTVL.

The V and J genes are TRBV4-2 and TRBJ1-1; D unresolved. The CDR3 length is 12 residues. V was cut by 4 bases and J by 10 bases, with 13 bases left in between. The germline V gene encodes CDR1 LGHNA and CDR2 YNFKEQ. The CDR3, as DNA: TGTGCCAGCAGCCTCCCGGGATCCGGAGCTTTCTTT. Its protein product is CASSLPGSGAFF.

The chain recombines TRBV2 with TRBJ1-4; possible D gene TRBD1, 5 bases. The V end was cut by 4 bases, the J end by 0 bases, with 12 bases between. The CDR3 is made up of 16 amino acids. CDR1 is SNHLY, CDR2 FYNNEI, per germline. The CDR3 bases are TGTGCCAGCAGTGTTGGTGACAGTTCAACTAATGAAAAACTGTTTTTT. This translates into CASSVGDSSTNEKLFF.

In this sample, this clone turned up once. DNA for the CDR3: TGTGCCAGCAGCTTAGAGGGTCGGGACAGTGGAGCTTTCTTT. This sequence encodes CASSLEGRDSGAFF. The V call is TRBV7-9, the J call TRBJ1-1, with 7 bases identical to TRBD1. This CDR3 spans 14 amino acids. In germline, CDR1 is SEHNR, CDR2 FQNEAQ (reference sequence). Trimming at V came to 1 base and at J to 10 bases, leaving 9 bases not matched to a gene.

The chain has TRBV10-3 and TRBJ2-1; 10 nucleotides agree with TRBD2. CDR1 and CDR2 (germline): ENHRY, SYGVKD. Unmatched junction bases numbered 3, after V lost 2 bases and J lost 8 bases. CDR3 length equals 14 residues. The CDR3 DNA follows: TGTGCCATCAGTGAGGCCGGGACTAGCGATGAGCAGTTCTTC. Translation gives CAISEAGTSDEQFF.

The chain recombines TRBV27 with TRBJ2-7, with 9 bases aligning to TRBD1. V dropped 5 bases and J dropped 9; count of bases not matched to a gene: 5. The CDR3 spans 12 residues. In germline, CDR1 is MNHEY, CDR2 SMNVEV (reference sequence). CDR3 region: CASSGTGLGQYF. CDR3 in DNA: TGTGCCAGCAGTGGGACAGGGTTAGGGCAGTACTTC.

The V gene is TRBV18, the J gene TRBJ2-7; D possibly corresponds to TRBD2 (6 bases). Per germline, CDR1 KGHSH and CDR2 LQKENI. V lost 6 bases to trimming and J lost 3 bases, with 15 bases between them. There are 14 residues in the CDR3. The CDR3 loop reads CASSPGTGVYEQYF. CDR3 coding DNA: TGTGCCAGCTCGCCCGGGACGGGGGTCTACGAGCAGTACTTC.